Following are 21 T cell receptor beta chains from one sample sequenced in a study of regulatory T cells in long-lasting Graves disease. CDR3-region Arm-PCR and iRepertoire HTBI primers produced the TCR beta libraries. TCRdb reanalysed the multiplex PCR reads using MiXCR and keeps one entry per CDR3 protein. The sample has some 370,000 distinct CDR3 sequences; approximately 10% are singletons. Time point denoted: newly diagnosed GD, antithyroid drugs for less than 3 months. Scientists built the TCR library using RNA that was extracted from PBMCs. The data also belong to a second study, concerning T cells in Graves' hyperthyroidism and ophthalmopathy.

The sequencing here drew on peripheral blood mononuclear cells (PBMCs), taken at new diagnosis, from a patient treated with antithyroid drugs. The receptors come from a woman between 18 and 29 years old with Graves disease.

The sample holds many counts of this clonotype. This chain connects TRBV12-3 or TRBV12-4 to TRBJ2-1, with 8 nucleotides matching TRBD1. The CDR3 length is 13 residues. Germline trimming cut 6 bases from V and 6 bases from J; bases unmatched to any gene: 4. CDR3 nucleotide sequence: TGTGCCAGCAGCGCCGGGACAGGCAATGAGCAGTTCTTC. This encodes CASSAGTGNEQFF.

This clonotype was detected only a few times. The gene calls are TRBV7-9 and TRBJ1-1; D is uncertain. Per germline, CDR1 SEHNR and CDR2 FQNEAQ (reference sequence). V dropped 1 base and J dropped 1 base, with 10 bases sitting between them. The CDR3 contains 15 residues. The chain's CDR3 is CASSLVLRKNTEAFF. The CDR3 bases are TGTGCCAGCAGCTTAGTATTACGGAAGAACACTGAAGCTTTCTTT.

This chain links TRBV2 with TRBJ2-7; D perhaps matches TRBD1 (5 bases). Trimming pared 7 bases from V and 1 base from J, leaving 17 bases between. Germline values: CDR1 SNHLY, CDR2 FYNNEI. The CDR3 extends over 15 amino acids. The CDR3: CASTVALDSSYEQYF. CDR3 in DNA: TGTGCCAGCACTGTCGCCCTAGACAGTTCCTACGAGCAGTACTTC.

This clonotype has ten or more counts. The chain carries TRBV20-1 and TRBJ2-1; no reliable D call. V lost 1 base, J lost 8 bases, and 12 bases lay in between. This CDR3 is 13 amino acids long. CDR1 and CDR2 (germline): DFQATT, SNEGSKA (reference sequence). DNA for the CDR3: TGCAGTGCTAGAGTTCAAAGCAACGATGAGCAGTTCTTC. Translating gives CSARVQSNDEQFF.

This clonotype was seen many times. The chain is built from TRBV30 and TRBJ1-5, with unresolved D. V lost 2 bases, J lost 8 bases, and 16 bases lay in between. Germline V gene data show CDR1 as GTSNPN and CDR2 as SVGIG (reference sequence). This CDR3 spans 14 amino acids. The CDR3 here is CAWSKGSMRKPQHF. The CDR3 DNA follows: TGTGCCTGGAGTAAAGGTTCGATGCGGAAGCCCCAGCATTTT.

This clonotype was observed at least ten times. The V and J genes are TRBV2 and TRBJ2-7, with D uncertain. Trimming removed 4 bases from V and 0 bases from J, with 1 base in between. From germline, CDR1 is SNHLY and CDR2 FYNNEI. The CDR3 runs to 11 residues. As DNA, the CDR3 is TGTGCCAGCAGTGTCTCCTACGAGCAGTACGTC. It codes for CASSVSYEQYV.

This clonotype was counted at least ten times. The chain carries TRBV28 and TRBJ2-7, with D possibly TRBD1 on 5 matching bases. The V and J ends lost 8 bases and 2 bases respectively, with 10 bases between them. Germline lookup yields CDR1 MDHEN and CDR2 SYDVKM. The CDR3 extends over 12 amino acids. The CDR3 DNA reads TGTGCCAGCGGTTCGACAGCCTACGAGCAGTACGTC. It yields the protein CASGSTAYEQYV.

CDR3 nucleotide sequence: TGTGCCACCAGAGCGACAGGGAACTATGGCTACACCTTC. The encoded protein is CATRATGNYGYTF. The chain recombines TRBV24-1 with TRBJ1-2; TRBD1 aligns across 7 bases. Trimming took 7 bases from V and 2 from J; bases not matched to a gene: 3. The V gene's germline CDR1 is KGHDR and CDR2 SFDVKD. CDR3 size: 13 residues.

Many counts were recorded for this clonotype. The gene calls are TRBV19 and TRBJ1-5, with a weak D call TRBD1 (6 bases). This CDR3 region has 15 residues. The germline CDR1 and CDR2 sequences are LNHDA and SQIVND (reference sequence). V was shortened by 4 bases and J by 5 bases, with 15 bases between the two germline ends. The CDR3 region has the DNA TGTGCCAGTAGTAGGGCGACAGGTGATTATCAGCCCCAGCATTTT. As protein: CASSRATGDYQPQHF.

This clonotype has at least ten counts. This chain uses TRBV12-3 or TRBV12-4 with TRBJ2-5, with D possibly being TRBD1 (7 bases). This CDR3 is built from 14 residues. V was trimmed by 6 bases and J by 1 base, leaving 12 bases between them. The CDR3 DNA follows: TGTGCCAGCAGGCTCCAGGGGGGCCAAGAGACCCAGTACTTC. Translated, it gives CASRLQGGQETQYF.

This clonotype showed up many times. J is TRBJ1-1 and V is TRBV5-4; 7 nucleotides agree with TRBD1. V gave up 1 base and J gave up 0 bases; unmatched junction bases: 6. The CDR3 spans 16 residues. In germline, CDR1 is SGHNT, CDR2 YYREEE (reference sequence). The CDR3 region has the DNA TGTGCCAGCAGCTTGCCGGGACAGCTCATGAACACTGAAGCTTTCTTT. Translation gives CASSLPGQLMNTEAFF.

This clonotype was seen more than once but under ten times. The chain has TRBV20-1 and TRBJ1-1; TRBD1 matches at 10 bases. CDR3 size: 17 residues. From germline, CDR1 is DFQATT and CDR2 SNEGSKA (reference sequence). Unmatched junction bases numbered 8, after V lost 0 bases and J lost 1 base. The CDR3 loop reads CSARDPGTGAANTEAFF. CDR3 sequence (DNA): TGCAGTGCTAGAGATCCCGGGACAGGGGCGGCGAACACTGAAGCTTTCTTT.

V is TRBV30 and J is TRBJ1-3; D is possibly TRBD1 (5 bases). CDR3 length: 14 residues. Trimming pared 4 bases from V and 2 bases from J, leaving 12 bases between. Germline CDR1 is GTSNPN and CDR2 is SVGIG (reference sequence). CDR3 nucleotide sequence: TGTGCCTGGATGATCGGGGGGACTGGAAACACCATATATTTT. This encodes CAWMIGGTGNTIYF.

This clonotype occurred many times. The J gene is TRBJ2-3, the V gene TRBV11-3, with D possibly being TRBD2 (5 bases). Germline CDR1 is SGHNT and CDR2 is YENEEA. Trimming left V 6 bases short and J 4 bases short, with 14 bases between. This CDR3 has 14 residues. CDR3 sequence reads: CASSYSGSPDTQYF. The CDR3 DNA follows: TGTGCCAGCAGTTACTCGGGGTCCCCAGATACGCAGTATTTT.

This clonotype was seen a few times. The chain links TRBV20-1 to TRBJ2-5, with D uncertain. Trimming cost V 8 bases and J 2 bases, with 15 bases left between them. The germline gives CDR1 DFQATT, CDR2 SNEGSKA (reference sequence). This CDR3 has 13 amino acids. CDR3 nucleotide sequence: TGCAGTACCGCTTTGGGGAAACAAGAGACCCAGTACTTC. Its translation: CSTALGKQETQYF.

This clonotype has just a few counts. The CDR3 spells CASSPTGLGGTEAFF. DNA for the CDR3: TGTGCCAGCAGCCCGACAGGACTGGGAGGCACTGAAGCTTTCTTT. V is TRBV6-1 and J is TRBJ1-1, with D possibly being TRBD1 (6 bases). CDR1 and CDR2 from the germline V gene are MNHNS and SASEGT. With 6 bases removed from V and 4 bases from J, the gap between germline ends came to 18 bases. The CDR3 sequence is 15 residues long.

This clonotype has more than one count but fewer than ten. This chain's CDR3 is CASSHDSGRAKNIQYF. In DNA, the CDR3 is TGTGCCAGCAGCCACGACTCGGGTCGAGCCAAAAACATTCAGTACTTC. The gene calls are TRBV6-1 and TRBJ2-4, with D uncertain. Deletions cut 6 bases from V and 0 bases from J, with 15 bases between. Germline V lookup: CDR1 MNHNS, CDR2 SASEGT. CDR3 length equals 16 residues.

This clonotype was seen many times. This chain uses TRBV10-3 with TRBJ2-2; D possibly uses TRBD1 or TRBD2 (5 bases each). CDR1 ENHRY and CDR2 SYGVKD come from the germline V gene. This CDR3 contains 15 residues. Trimming pared 4 bases from V and 4 bases from J, leaving 13 bases between. The CDR3, as DNA: TGTGCCATCAGTGGACCGGGACCATCCACCGGGGAGCTGTTTTTT. This encodes CAISGPGPSTGELFF.

CDR3 DNA: TGTGCCAGCAGCGGGACAGGGGAATCGGTTGAAGCTTTCTTT. Translating it yields CASSGTGESVEAFF. V usage is TRBV7-9 and J usage is TRBJ1-1, with TRBD1 matching 10 bases. This CDR3 spans 14 amino acids. Germline V gives CDR1 SEHNR, CDR2 FQNEAQ (reference sequence). J was trimmed by 7 bases and V by 5 bases; bases with no gene match: 7.

In this sample, this clonotype turned up many times. The chain uses TRBV3-1 and TRBJ2-1; D is ambiguous. Trimming removed 3 bases from V and 9 bases from J, with 15 bases in between. In germline, CDR1 is LGHDT, CDR2 YNNKEL (reference sequence). The CDR3 has 14 residues. The DNA for the CDR3 is TGTGCCAGCAGCCATGATCTCCGTGGGCGTGAGCAGTTCTTC. It is translated as CASSHDLRGREQFF.

This clonotype has at least ten counts. The chain has TRBV15 and TRBJ2-5; 10 bases are shared with TRBD2. With V trimmed by 1 base and J by 1 base, 6 bases remained unmatched. This CDR3 comprises 17 residues. The V gene's germline CDR1 is LNHNV and CDR2 YYDKDF (reference sequence). DNA of the CDR3: TGTGCCACCAGCAGAGGCGTAGCGGGGGGACTCCAAGAGACCCAGTACTTC. It encodes CATSRGVAGGLQETQYF.